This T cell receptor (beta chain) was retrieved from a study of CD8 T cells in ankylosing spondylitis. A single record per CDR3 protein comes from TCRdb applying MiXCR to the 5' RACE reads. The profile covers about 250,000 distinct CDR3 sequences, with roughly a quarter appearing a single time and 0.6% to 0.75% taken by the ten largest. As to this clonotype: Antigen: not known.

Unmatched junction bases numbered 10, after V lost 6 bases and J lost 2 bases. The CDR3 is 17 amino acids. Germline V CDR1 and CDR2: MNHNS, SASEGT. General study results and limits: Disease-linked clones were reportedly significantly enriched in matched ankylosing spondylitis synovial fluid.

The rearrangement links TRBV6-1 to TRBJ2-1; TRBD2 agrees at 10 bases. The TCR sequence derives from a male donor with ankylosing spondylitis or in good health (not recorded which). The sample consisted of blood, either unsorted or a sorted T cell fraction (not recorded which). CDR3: CASSRRRTSGPYNEQFF. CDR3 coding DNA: TGTGCCAGCAGCCGAAGGCGGACTAGCGGTCCCTACAATGAGCAGTTCTTC.